This T cell receptor beta chain is drawn from a study of cytomegalovirus exposure and HLA in healthy donors. Looked up from germline, CDR1 is MNHNS and CDR2 is SASEGT. The CDR3 spans 14 residues. The V segment lost 5 bases and the J segment 4 bases; nucleotides outside the gene matches: 6. Notes on the study in general: TCR beta sequences numbering some 17,000 were associated with HLA alleles at 0.05 false discovery rate in a later analysis. It is likely that the observed cluster of highly shared sequence variants was a sequencing artifact.

Comments on this clone: What it binds is unknown.

PCR used 60 Vbeta primers and 13 Jbeta primers. Produced via immunoSEQ multiplex PCR; TCRdb's table is partial and in-frame only. The table has approximately 65,000 clones, approximately 74% seen once; the top ten hold around a sixth. This TCR came from a middle-aged man in good health and CMV-seropositive. The sequencing input was PBMCs. V gene TRBV6-1 combines with J gene TRBJ2-7, with 9 bases aligning to TRBD1. The CDR3 region is CASSSGTGRYEQYF. The CDR3 DNA follows: TGTGCCAGCAGTTCCGGGACAGGGCGGTACGAGCAGTACTTC.